The T cell receptor beta chain under discussion was sequenced for a study of blood T cell repertoires in COVID-19. CDR1 KGHDR and CDR2 SFDVKD come from the germline V gene. The CDR3 sequence is 13 residues long. The V and J ends lost 9 bases and 5 bases, in that order; junction bases with no gene match: 6. Method: immunoSEQ multiplex PCR; TCRdb's copy keeps in-frame clones and lacks some. The data show roughly 300,000 clones, with around 90% seen just once and nearly 7% held by the top ten. The source material was peripheral blood. The receptor was derived from a woman aged 25 to 39 with COVID-19, enrolled during active disease. This sequence joins TRBV24-1 and TRBJ1-3; 7 bases map to TRBD1. CDR3 nucleotides: TGTGCCACCGAGGGGGCGAAAAGAAACACCATATATTTT. Translation gives CATEGAKRNTIYF.